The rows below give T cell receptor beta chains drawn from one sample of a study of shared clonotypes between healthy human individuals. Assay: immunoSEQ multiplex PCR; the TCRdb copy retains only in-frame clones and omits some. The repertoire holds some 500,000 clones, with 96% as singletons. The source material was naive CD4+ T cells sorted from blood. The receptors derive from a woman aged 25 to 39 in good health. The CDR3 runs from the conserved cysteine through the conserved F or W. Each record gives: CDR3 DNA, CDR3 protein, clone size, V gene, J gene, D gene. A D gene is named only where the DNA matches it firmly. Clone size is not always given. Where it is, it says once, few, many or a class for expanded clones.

TGCGCCAGCAGCTTCCGGGACAGGGCCACTGAAGCTTTCTTT	CASSFRDRATEAFF	.	TRBV5-1	TRBJ1-1	TRBD1
TGCGCCAGCAGTCGGACTAGCGCTGTTCTCGAGCAGTACTTC	CASSRTSAVLEQYF	.	TRBV5-1	TRBJ2-7	TRBD2
TGTGCCAGCAGTCAAATTCTATCACCCCTCCACTTT	CASSQILSPLHF	.	TRBV28	TRBJ1-6	.
TGTGCCAGCAGTTCGACTAGCGGAAGAGAGTCCTACGAGCAGTACTTC	CASSSTSGRESYEQYF	.	TRBV6-5	TRBJ2-7	TRBD2
TGTGCCAGCAGTGTTTTTGAGAACACTGAAGCTTTCTTT	CASSVFENTEAFF	.	TRBV6-1	TRBJ1-1	.
TGTGCCAGTAGTAAACCGGGACGGGCCTCCTACGAGCAGTACTTC	CASSKPGRASYEQYF	.	TRBV19	TRBJ2-7	.
TGTGCCAGCAGTTCGCTAGCGGCTCAAGAGACCCAGTACTTC	CASSSLAAQETQYF	.	TRBV2	TRBJ2-5	TRBD2
TGTGCCAGCAGCTGGGACGGGACTAGCACAGATACGCAGTATTTT	CASSWDGTSTDTQYF	.	TRBV5-6	TRBJ2-3	.
TGTGCCAGCTCATCGGCATCCGGGGGCGATGGCTACACCTTC	CASSSASGGDGYTF	once	TRBV18	TRBJ1-2	.
TGTGCCAGCAGCCAAGGACGCGGGTATAGTAATTCACCCCTCCACTTT	CASSQGRGYSNSPLHF	.	TRBV4-2	TRBJ1-6	.
TGTGCCAGCAGCAGGGACATTAGCAATCAGCCCCAGCATTTT	CASSRDISNQPQHF	.	TRBV6-1	TRBJ1-5	.
TGCGCCAGCAGCTTCGAGGCGAACACTGAAGCTTTCTTT	CASSFEANTEAFF	.	TRBV5-1	TRBJ1-1	.
TGTGCCACCAGCGCCGACGGGGATACGCAGTATTTT	CATSADGDTQYF	.	TRBV15	TRBJ2-3	.
TGTGCCAGTAGTCTCGTGACAGGGGGCGCCTACAATGAGCAGTTCTTC	CASSLVTGGAYNEQFF	.	TRBV19	TRBJ2-1	TRBD1
TGTGCCAGTAGCAGGGGTGCAGGGGGCCATGGCTACACCTTC	CASSRGAGGHGYTF	.	TRBV19	TRBJ1-2	TRBD1
TGTGCCAGCAGTTACACCAACAGGGGCTCTAATGAAAAACTGTTTTTT	CASSYTNRGSNEKLFF	.	TRBV6-6	TRBJ1-4	TRBD1
TGTGCCAGTAGTACCAGGAGCGGCCCCTACGAGCAGTACTTC	CASSTRSGPYEQYF	.	TRBV19	TRBJ2-7	.
TGTGCCAGCCGGGCGGGAGGTAGAGAGACCCAGTACTTC	CASRAGGRETQYF	.	TRBV6-5	TRBJ2-5	TRBD2
TGTGCCAGCTCACCACAGTACGAGCAGTACTTC	CASSPQYEQYF	.	TRBV18	TRBJ2-7	.
TGTGCCATCAGTGAGTCGACGGGGGGAAATAGAAACACCATATATTTT	CAISESTGGNRNTIYF	.	TRBV10-3	TRBJ1-3	.
TGTGCCAGCAGTGATCGGGGTGCTCTTGCTAACTATGGCTACACCTTC	CASSDRGALANYGYTF	.	TRBV6-1	TRBJ1-2	.
TGTGCCAGCAGCAGACAGCGGCCCGGTACTAATGAAAAACTGTTTTTT	CASSRQRPGTNEKLFF	.	TRBV7-6	TRBJ1-4	.
TGTGCCAGCTCACTGGAGTACGAGCAGTACTTC	CASSLEYEQYF	.	TRBV18	TRBJ2-7	.
TGTGCCAGCTTACCTCTTAGGGGTTCGTATGGCTACACCTTC	CASLPLRGSYGYTF	.	TRBV6-1	TRBJ1-2	.
TGTGCCAGTAGTATCCTGACAGGGGGCGGTGAGACCCAGTACTTC	CASSILTGGGETQYF	.	TRBV19	TRBJ2-5	TRBD1
TGTGCCAGCTCAATGGGACAGGCGAACATGTACACCATATATTTT	CASSMGQANMYTIYF	.	TRBV18	TRBJ1-3	TRBD1
TGCGCCAGCAGCTATACAGGGGGGAGGCTGAACACTGAAGCTTTCTTT	CASSYTGGRLNTEAFF	.	TRBV5-1	TRBJ1-1	TRBD1
TGCAGCGCCCGGCCAGGGCGAGAGGAAAAACTGTTTTTT	CSARPGREEKLFF	.	TRBV29-1	TRBJ1-4	.
TGTGCCAGCAGCTTGGGGACCGGGCCCAATAGCAATCAGCCCCAGCATTTT	CASSLGTGPNSNQPQHF	.	TRBV5-8	TRBJ1-5	.
TGTGCCAGCAGCTCTCGGCAAGGGGCGCAGTACTTC	CASSSRQGAQYF	.	TRBV7-2	TRBJ2-7	.
TGTGCCAGTAGCCTCGTGAAGGGAGGGAGCTCCTACGAGCAGTACTTC	CASSLVKGGSSYEQYF	.	TRBV19	TRBJ2-7	TRBD2
TGTGCCAGCAGTTTAGGGCCGGGACAGGGTGTCGAGACCCAGTACTTC	CASSLGPGQGVETQYF	.	TRBV27	TRBJ2-5	TRBD1
TGTGCCAGCAGCCCCTACGGGACTAGCGCGAACACCGGGGAGCTGTTTTTT	CASSPYGTSANTGELFF	.	TRBV21-1	TRBJ2-2	.
TGTGCCAGCAGTGGACATAGGGGTAGCAATCAGCCCCAGCATTTT	CASSGHRGSNQPQHF	.	TRBV2	TRBJ1-5	.
TGCAGTGCGTCGGACAGATGGGGCTACACCTTC	CSASDRWGYTF	.	TRBV20-1	TRBJ1-2	.
TGCGCCAGCAGCCCCGGGCGGGACAGTCTTTTCACAGATACGCAGTATTTT	CASSPGRDSLFTDTQYF	.	TRBV5-1	TRBJ2-3	.
TGTGCCAGCAGCTTAAATCAGGCAGACGGGAATGAGCAGTTCTTC	CASSLNQADGNEQFF	once	TRBV11-2	TRBJ2-1	.
TGTGCCAGCAGCCTAGGACTAGCGGGACCGAACACCGGGGAGCTGTTTTTT	CASSLGLAGPNTGELFF	.	TRBV9	TRBJ2-2	TRBD2
TGTGCCAGCAGCTGGGGAGTGAGCAATGAGGTTTGGAATGAGCAGTTCTTC	CASSWGVSNEVWNEQFF	.	TRBV5-4	TRBJ2-1	.
TGTGCCTGGGAGACTAGCGGGATCCCGGCTGAGCAGTTCTTC	CAWETSGIPAEQFF	.	TRBV30	TRBJ2-1	TRBD2
TGCGCCAGCAGCCCGACGCTCGGGACTAGCGGGAGGTACCAAGAGACCCAGTACTTC	CASSPTLGTSGRYQETQYF	.	TRBV5-1	TRBJ2-5	TRBD2
TGCGCCAGCAGCCCTGGAGGGGCAGGGGGCGAGGTTGGAAACACCATATATTTT	CASSPGGAGGEVGNTIYF	.	TRBV5-1	TRBJ1-3	TRBD1
TGTGCCAGCAGCTTCGCAGCGGGAGTGAGCACAGATACGCAGTATTTT	CASSFAAGVSTDTQYF	.	TRBV11-2	TRBJ2-3	TRBD2
TGTGCCAGCTCATCGGACAGGGGGCACGAGCAGTACTTC	CASSSDRGHEQYF	.	TRBV18	TRBJ2-7	TRBD1
TGTGCCAGCAGCTCCAAGGGCCGGCCGCTCACTGAAGCTTTCTTT	CASSSKGRPLTEAFF	.	TRBV7-8	TRBJ1-1	.